Given below is one T cell receptor beta chain in context. Antigen: not known. Germline lookup yields CDR1 SGHRS and CDR2 YFSETQ. The CDR3 loop spans 14 amino acids. Between the trimmed V and J ends, which lost 0 bases and 5 bases, there was a span of 8 bases. Via MiXCR, TCRdb re-called the RT-PCR reads, giving one row per CDR3 protein. This sample has roughly 520,000 distinct CDR3 sequences; about 25% occur once, and the top ten carry approximately 2%. The data were obtained in a study of response to subunit inactivated influenza vaccine. Study results and caveats: It was the authors' suggestion that each seasonal influenza vaccination recruits few new T cells.

The sequence derives from a man aged 50-59 years who received an inactivated influenza vaccine. The chain recombines TRBV5-1 with TRBJ2-2; D possibly corresponds to TRBD2 (5 bases). This specimen was CD4+ T cells sorted from PBMCs, taken around 5 days after vaccination. The DNA of the CDR3 is TGCGCCAGCAGCTTGGAAGCGGCTACCGGGGAGCTGTTTTTT. It yields the protein CASSLEAATGELFF.